These T cell receptor beta chains were read from a single sample in a study of blood T cell repertoires in COVID-19. Measured with immunoSEQ multiplex PCR; TCRdb has only the in-frame clones, and not every one. This sample carries fewer than 350,000 clones, roughly 93% of them seen once, and the ten largest clones take roughly 2%. Sample: PBMCs or T cells enriched from blood (not recorded which). These receptors were taken from a woman in her thirties or forties with acute COVID-19. Each CDR3 is given with its conserved first and last residue. D genes are given only for firm matches. Where a row states a size, it is once, few, many or the class of an expanded clone; other rows omit it.

TRBD2	TRBV11-3	TRBJ2-2	NA	15	TGTGCCAGCAGCTTAGGGACTAGCGTCACCGGGGAGCTGTTTTTT	CASSLGTSVTGELFF
NA	TRBV11-3	TRBJ2-7	once	12	TGTGCCAGCAGCTCATTGGGCGACGAGCAGTACTTC	CASSSLGDEQYF
TRBD1	TRBV11-3	TRBJ1-2	NA	16	TGTGCCAGCAGCTTAGGGAGGGACAGGGCCTTTGGGGGCTACACCTTC	CASSLGRDRAFGGYTF
NA	TRBV1	TRBJ1-2	NA	18	TGCACCAGCAGCCGGGAGGGACAGGGGAGGGGAGGTAACTATGGCTACACCTTC	CTSSREGQGRGGNYGYTF
NA	TRBV10-3	TRBJ1-2	NA	12	TGTGCCATCAGTGAGGCGGATTATGGCTACACCTTC	CAISEADYGYTF
TRBD2	TRBV19	TRBJ2-1	NA	15	TGTGCCAGTAGTCCCCGGACTAGCGGGAGAAATGAGCAGTTCTTC	CASSPRTSGRNEQFF
TRBD2	TRBV10-3	TRBJ2-3	NA	17	TGTGCCATCAGTGAAAGAGGACTAGCGGCCCAAACTGATACGCAGTATTTT	CAISERGLAAQTDTQYF
TRBD2	TRBV5-5	TRBJ2-5	NA	16	TGTGCCAGCAGCTTGCTGGCTAGCGGGATTCCCGAGACCCAGTACTTC	CASSLLASGIPETQYF
TRBD1	TRBV6-5	TRBJ1-1	few	15	TGTGCCAGCAGTTACTCGAACAGGGGGAACACTGAAGCTTTCTTT	CASSYSNRGNTEAFF
NA	TRBV4-1	TRBJ1-2	NA	16	TGCGCCAGCAGCCAAGATCCTGGCAGGGATAACTATGGCTACACCTTC	CASSQDPGRDNYGYTF
TRBD1	TRBV6-5	TRBJ2-1	once	15	TGTGCCAGCAGTCGCAGACAGGGAAGGGACAATGAGCAGTTCTTC	CASSRRQGRDNEQFF
TRBD2	TRBV18	TRBJ2-1	NA	16	TGTGCCAGCTCGCAACCTAGCGGGACGACCTACAATGAGCAGTTCTTC	CASSQPSGTTYNEQFF
NA	TRBV7-8	TRBJ1-5	NA	14	TGTGCCAGCAGATCAGGGTTGGGCAATCAGCCCCAGCATTTT	CASRSGLGNQPQHF
NA	TRBV18	TRBJ1-1	NA	16	TGTGCCAGCTCACCCCAAGCAACAGGACTGAACACTGAAGCTTTCTTT	CASSPQATGLNTEAFF
TRBD1	TRBV29-1	TRBJ2-7	NA	15	TGCAGCGTTGATTTGACAGGGGGCGTTTTGGGCGAGCAGTACTTC	CSVDLTGGVLGEQYF
TRBD2	TRBV7-2	TRBJ2-1	NA	15	TGTGCCAGCAGCTTAGAACTAGCGGGGAACAATGAGCAGTTCTTC	CASSLELAGNNEQFF
TRBD1	TRBV2	TRBJ2-3	NA	14	TGTGCCAGCAGTGGAACAGGGGGTTCAGATACGCAGTATTTT	CASSGTGGSDTQYF
TRBD2	TRBV5-1	TRBJ2-1	NA	15	TGCGCCAGCAGCTTGGCCCTAGCGGGGTTTAATGAGCAGTTCTTC	CASSLALAGFNEQFF
TRBD1	TRBV5-1	TRBJ2-7	few	14	TGCGCCAGCAGCTTCGGGACAGGGGTCGACGAGCAGTACTTC	CASSFGTGVDEQYF
NA	TRBV28	TRBJ2-3	NA	17	TGTGCCAGCAGTTTATCGGGACACCCCGTCGGCACAGATACGCAGTATTTT	CASSLSGHPVGTDTQYF
NA	TRBV7-6	TRBJ1-6	NA	14	TGTGCCAGCAGCCCTGACAGAGACAATTCACCCCTCCACTTT	CASSPDRDNSPLHF
TRBD1	TRBV12-3/TRBV12-4	TRBJ2-7	NA	13	TGTGCCAGCAGTTTGGGACAGTGGTACGAGCAGTACTTC	CASSLGQWYEQYF
NA	TRBV7-9	TRBJ2-1	NA	15	TGTGCCAGCAGCTTAGCGGGGCCAACCTACAATGAGCAGTTCTTC	CASSLAGPTYNEQFF
NA	TRBV5-4	TRBJ1-2	NA	14	TGTGCCAGCAGCCTGGGGGGAGTATTCTATGGCTACACCTTC	CASSLGGVFYGYTF
NA	TRBV19	TRBJ1-2	NA	15	TGTGCCAGTAGTATACAAGTCGGGGGGGACTATGGCTACACCTTC	CASSIQVGGDYGYTF
NA	TRBV5-1	TRBJ1-1	NA	13	TGCGCCAGCAGAACAGGGCTGAACACTGAAGCTTTCTTT	CASRTGLNTEAFF
TRBD2	TRBV5-8	TRBJ2-3	NA	16	TGTGCCAGCAGCTTGGCCCGGATAGCGGGAACAGATACGCAGTATTTT	CASSLARIAGTDTQYF
NA	TRBV28	TRBJ1-4	NA	16	TGTGCCAGCAGTTCCCCCACGGGTGGTATCGGGGAAAAACTGTTTTTT	CASSSPTGGIGEKLFF
NA	TRBV21-1	TRBJ2-7	NA	13	TGTGCCAGCAGCACCCGGACAGGGCGCGAGCAGTACTTC	CASSTRTGREQYF
TRBD1	TRBV24-1	TRBJ2-3	NA	15	TGTGCCACCAGTGGCCGCAGGGGGAGCGCAGATACGCAGTATTTT	CATSGRRGSADTQYF
TRBD2	TRBV4-1	TRBJ2-1	few	17	TGCGCCAGCAGCCGGGGAGGGCTAGCGGGGTCCTACAATGAGCAGTTCTTC	CASSRGGLAGSYNEQFF
TRBD1	TRBV18	TRBJ2-7	once	15	TGTGCCAGCTCACCACAGGGACAGGGGAACTACGAGCAGTACTTC	CASSPQGQGNYEQYF
TRBD1	TRBV6-5	TRBJ1-4	NA	15	TGTGCCAGCAGCTCCACAGGGGGAAGAAATGAAAAACTGTTTTTT	CASSSTGGRNEKLFF
TRBD1	TRBV7-2	TRBJ2-7	NA	16	TGTGCCAGCAGCTTAGCGCTGGGACAGAGTACCTACGAGCAGTACTTC	CASSLALGQSTYEQYF
NA	TRBV6-5	TRBJ2-7	few	14	TGTGCCAGCAGTTACCTAGGACAGACCTACGAGCAGTACTTC	CASSYLGQTYEQYF
TRBD1	TRBV5-1	TRBJ1-3	NA	17	TGCGCCAGCAGCTTAAGAGGACAGGACAACTCTGGAAACACCATATATTTT	CASSLRGQDNSGNTIYF
TRBD1	TRBV12-3/TRBV12-4	TRBJ1-2	NA	13	TGTGCCAGCAGACCCGGGACAGAGTATGGCTACACCTTC	CASRPGTEYGYTF
NA	TRBV6-1	TRBJ2-7	NA	11	TGTGCCAGCAGTGATAACTACGAGCAGTACTTC	CASSDNYEQYF
TRBD1	TRBV14	TRBJ2-7	NA	15	TGTGCCAGCAGCCCTAGGACAGGGCACGACTACGAGCAGTACTTC	CASSPRTGHDYEQYF
NA	TRBV7-9	TRBJ2-2	NA	16	TGTGCCAGCAGCCCCCCGGGACTCGCGAACACCGGGGAGCTGTTTTTT	CASSPPGLANTGELFF
TRBD2	TRBV4-2	TRBJ2-7	NA	16	TGTGCCAGCAGCCAAGATAGCGGGAGGGCCGTTTACGAGCAGTACTTC	CASSQDSGRAVYEQYF
NA	TRBV6-5	TRBJ1-2	NA	15	TGTGCCAGCATGACACAGCCGGGAGTTAACTATGGCTACACCTTC	CASMTQPGVNYGYTF
NA	TRBV11-2	TRBJ2-5	NA	14	TGTGCCAGCAGCTTAGCGGGCAGCGGAGAGACCCAGTACTTC	CASSLAGSGETQYF
TRBD1	TRBV2	TRBJ1-6	NA	16	TGTGCCAGCAGTCTTACAGGGGGCTCCTATAATTCACCCCTCCACTTT	CASSLTGGSYNSPLHF
NA	TRBV9	TRBJ2-3	NA	14	TGTGCCAGCGGGGGGACGGCTCCCACAGATACGCAGTATTTT	CASGGTAPTDTQYF
NA	TRBV7-9	TRBJ1-4	once	14	TGTGCCAGCAGCTTAACCCGAGATGATGAAAAACTGTTTTTT	CASSLTRDDEKLFF
NA	TRBV9	TRBJ1-6	NA	15	TGTGCCAGCAGCCGGGGGTGGGGACTGAATTCACCCCTCCACTTT	CASSRGWGLNSPLHF
TRBD1	TRBV5-6	TRBJ2-7	NA	14	TGTGCCAGCAGCCTACTAGACAGGGTTTACGAGCAGTACTTC	CASSLLDRVYEQYF
TRBD1	TRBV28	TRBJ1-1	NA	12	TGTGCCAGCAGTTCGGACAGGGTTGAAGCTTTCTTT	CASSSDRVEAFF
NA	TRBV11-2	TRBJ2-7	NA	15	TGTGCCAGCAGCTTAGGCGTTTCAGGGGCCTACGAGCAGTACTTC	CASSLGVSGAYEQYF
TRBD1	TRBV7-8	TRBJ2-7	NA	14	TGTGCCAGCAGCCTGGGGACAGGGTTCTACGAGCAGTACTTC	CASSLGTGFYEQYF
NA	TRBV7-3	TRBJ2-2	NA	15	TGTGCCAGCAGCTTAGCACAGGGTTACACCGGGGAGCTGTTTTTT	CASSLAQGYTGELFF